These T cell receptor beta chains were read from a single sample in a study of blood T cell repertoires in COVID-19. Clones were read by immunoSEQ multiplex PCR, and TCRdb kept only the in-frame ones, dropping some. The sample contains roughly 63,000 clones, around 87% of which appear only once. What was sequenced was peripheral blood. Receptors were obtained from a middle-aged man with acute or convalescent COVID-19. The CDR3 runs from the conserved cysteine through the conserved F or W. D genes are given only for firm matches. The size of a clone is reported for some rows only, either as once, few or many, or as a class for expanded clones.

length,J,D,size,V,DNA,CDR3
16,TRBJ1-4,TRBD1,NA,TRBV6-5,TGTGCCAGCAGTTATTCTCCCGGGACAGGGGGTGAAAAACTGTTTTTT,CASSYSPGTGGEKLFF
19,TRBJ2-1,TRBD2,NA,TRBV7-2,TGTGCCAGCAGCACCCCCGGACTAGCGGGAGGGAGCTCCTACAATGAGCAGTTCTTC,CASSTPGLAGGSSYNEQFF
11,TRBJ1-2,NA,NA,TRBV29-1,TGCAGCGCCGGGGGTTCTGGTGGCTACACCTTC,CSAGGSGGYTF
15,TRBJ1-5,NA,few,TRBV27,TGTGCCAGCAGTACCTTCGGGGGAGGCAATCAGCCCCAGCATTTT,CASSTFGGGNQPQHF
13,TRBJ1-5,TRBD1,NA,TRBV10-3,TGTGCCGCCGGGGGACAGACAAATCAGCCCCAGCATTTT,CAAGGQTNQPQHF
15,TRBJ1-4,NA,once,TRBV6-6,TGTGCCAGCAGTCCGAGGACAGTCAATTGGGAAAAACTGTTTTTT,CASSPRTVNWEKLFF
16,TRBJ2-2,TRBD2,once,TRBV2,TGTGCCAGCAGTGTGTCTGGCGGGAGGATCACCGGGGAGCTGTTTTTT,CASSVSGGRITGELFF
19,TRBJ1-2,TRBD1,NA,TRBV15,TGTGCCACCAGCAGTCCCCCGGGACAGGGGGCGTCAAAGCCCTCTGGCTACACCTTC,CATSSPPGQGASKPSGYTF
13,TRBJ1-2,NA,NA,TRBV28,TGTGCCAGCAGTCTAAAGTTGGACTATGGCTACACCTTC,CASSLKLDYGYTF
13,TRBJ1-5,NA,NA,TRBV10-3,TGTGCCATCGGTGGACAGTCCAATCAGCCCCAGCATTTT,CAIGGQSNQPQHF
15,TRBJ1-5,TRBD1,NA,TRBV2,TGTGCCAGCAGTGACCCTGGACAGGGCCTTTTGTCCCAGCATTTT,CASSDPGQGLLSQHF
17,TRBJ2-1,TRBD2,medium-sized,TRBV25-1,TGTGCCAGCAGTGGGACTAGCGGGAGTTTCTCCTACAATGAGCAGTTCTTC,CASSGTSGSFSYNEQFF
15,TRBJ2-5,NA,NA,TRBV5-1,TGCGCCAGCAGTTCCGTTCTCAGTTCCCAAGAGACCCAGTACTTC,CASSSVLSSQETQYF
17,TRBJ1-1,NA,few,TRBV29-1,TGCAGCGTTGAAGATCGAACGGCCGGAGTTACGGACACTGAAGCTTTCTTT,CSVEDRTAGVTDTEAFF
13,TRBJ1-5,TRBD1,NA,TRBV24-1,TGTGCCACCAGTCGGGCAGGGGGCGAACCCCAGCATTTT,CATSRAGGEPQHF
17,TRBJ2-1,NA,NA,TRBV19,TGTGCCAGTAGTATTTTTGGACTCTCGGCAACCGGGGGTGAGCAGTTCTTC,CASSIFGLSATGGEQFF
13,TRBJ1-5,NA,NA,TRBV7-2,TGTGCCAGCAGCCCACAGGGAAATCAGCCCCAGCATTTT,CASSPQGNQPQHF
15,TRBJ2-7,TRBD2,NA,TRBV5-1,TGCGCCAGCAGCTTGGTTGGTAGCGGGATCGACGAGCAGTACTTC,CASSLVGSGIDEQYF
13,TRBJ1-1,NA,NA,TRBV2,TGTGCCAGCCTATCACAGGGGAACACTGAAGCTTTCTTT,CASLSQGNTEAFF
16,TRBJ1-6,TRBD1,NA,TRBV9,TGTGCCAGCAGTGATCCCGGGACAGGGGGGCATTCACCCCTCCACTTT,CASSDPGTGGHSPLHF
15,TRBJ2-5,NA,NA,TRBV14,TGTGCCAGCAGCCAAGATCTCATACGAAGCGAGACCCAGTACTTC,CASSQDLIRSETQYF
17,TRBJ2-2,TRBD1,NA,TRBV30,TGTGCCTGGAGTCCTCTGACAGGGGGTTTTAACACCGGGGAGCTGTTTTTT,CAWSPLTGGFNTGELFF
15,TRBJ2-7,NA,NA,TRBV6-5,TGTGCCAGCAGTTACTCGGAGGCAGGTTCCTACGAGCAGTACTTC,CASSYSEAGSYEQYF
15,TRBJ1-5,TRBD1,NA,TRBV28,TGTGCCAGCAGGATAGGGACAGGGTTTACTCAGCCCCAGCATTTT,CASRIGTGFTQPQHF
12,TRBJ1-6,NA,NA,TRBV30,TGTGCCTGGAGTCCTATGCGGTTTTCCCTCCACTTT,CAWSPMRFSLHF
16,TRBJ2-3,TRBD2,NA,TRBV7-9,TGTGCCAGCAGCTACGGGACTAGCGGGAGCGGAGATACGCAGTATTTT,CASSYGTSGSGDTQYF
15,TRBJ1-4,TRBD1,NA,TRBV5-8,TGTGCCAGCAGCGTTAGACAGGGGTCTAATGAAAAACTGTTTTTT,CASSVRQGSNEKLFF
16,TRBJ1-6,NA,NA,TRBV27,TGTGCCAGCACCCGATATGCGAGCTCCTATAATTCACCCCTCCACTTT,CASTRYASSYNSPLHF
14,TRBJ1-1,NA,NA,TRBV6-5,TGTGCCAGCAGGTATACGGACAGTTTGACTGAAGCTTTCTTT,CASRYTDSLTEAFF
17,TRBJ2-2,TRBD1,NA,TRBV2,TGTGCCAGCAGTGTTGAGGACAGGGTATCGAACACCGGGGAGCTGTTTTTT,CASSVEDRVSNTGELFF
14,TRBJ1-4,NA,NA,TRBV6-5,TGTGCCAGCAGTTCGTGGCAGGGTAATGAAAAACTGTTTTTT,CASSSWQGNEKLFF
15,TRBJ1-3,NA,NA,TRBV19,TGTGCCAGTAGTATTTCCAGGCTCTCTGGAAACACCATATATTTT,CASSISRLSGNTIYF
12,TRBJ2-2,NA,NA,TRBV12-3/TRBV12-4,TGTGCCAGCAATAAGAACACCGGGGAGCTGTTTTTT,CASNKNTGELFF
13,TRBJ2-3,NA,NA,TRBV11-2,TGTGCCAGCAGCGCCCAGGATGGAGATACGCAGTATTTT,CASSAQDGDTQYF
17,TRBJ1-1,NA,NA,TRBV11-3,TGTGCCAGCAGCTTAGATCGATGGGGAGGAGAGAACACTGAAGCTTTCTTT,CASSLDRWGGENTEAFF
16,TRBJ2-5,TRBD2,NA,TRBV19,TGTGCCAGTAGGGGGGCGACTAGCGGTACCCAAGAGACCCAGTACTTC,CASRGATSGTQETQYF
11,TRBJ2-3,NA,few,TRBV7-2,TGTGCCAGCAGCTTAAGAGGTACGCAGTATTTT,CASSLRGTQYF
15,TRBJ1-3,NA,once,TRBV7-9,TGTGCCAGCAGCTACTACCGGGTCACTGGAAACACCATATATTTT,CASSYYRVTGNTIYF
15,TRBJ2-2,NA,NA,TRBV18,TGTGCCAGCTCACCTACGGACAGCTCTGCGGGGGAGCTGTTTTTT,CASSPTDSSAGELFF
15,TRBJ2-3,TRBD2,NA,TRBV7-2,TGTGCCAGCAGCCCCTGGACTAGCGGCACAGATACGCAGTATTTT,CASSPWTSGTDTQYF